Each of the 11 T cell receptor beta chains below was sequenced from the same sample in a study of blood T cell repertoires in COVID-19. Data came from immunoSEQ multiplex PCR; TCRdb stores just in-frame clones and leaves some out. The table includes about 190,000 clones, over 75% detected once. What was sequenced was peripheral blood. The receptors derive from an elderly man with COVID-19, enrolled during active disease.

To note about this clone: The sample holds other DNA sequences that translate to the same CDR3. V and J are TRBV7-2 and TRBJ2-2; no firm D call. The CDR3 is 14 residues long. Germline CDR1 and CDR2: SGHTA and FQGNSA. Trimming cost V 3 bases and J 1 base, with 6 bases left between them. The CDR3 is CASSFSGNTGELFF. The CDR3 region has the DNA TGTGCCAGCAGCTTTTCAGGGAACACCGGGGAGCTGTTTTTT. Looking up the rest from reference TRBV7-2 and TRBJ2-2 gives the full variable domain: GAGVSQSPSNKVTEKGKDVELRCDPISGHTALYWYRQSLGQGLEFLIYFQGNSAPDKSGLPSDRFSAERTGGSVSTLTIQRTQQEDSAVYLCASSFSGNTGELFFGEGSRLTVL.

The genes are TRBV19 and TRBJ1-2; 7 bases fit TRBD1. Germline CDR1 LNHDA, CDR2 SQIVND (reference sequence). The CDR3 contains 13 residues. Losses at the gene ends were 4 bases for V and 7 bases for J; bases not matched to a gene: 6. The CDR3 DNA is TGTGCCAGTAGTACACAGGGGCTTGCTGGCTACACCTTC. This sequence encodes CASSTQGLAGYTF.

CDR3 coding DNA: TGTGCCAGCAGCACGGGACAGTCCCTCTATGGCTACACCTTC. Amino acid sequence: CASSTGQSLYGYTF. The rearrangement uses TRBV5-4 and TRBJ1-2; 7 nucleotides line up with TRBD1. The CDR3 spans 14 residues. The V segment lost 4 bases and the J segment 4 bases; nucleotides outside the gene matches: 7. Per the germline V gene, CDR1 is SGHNT and CDR2 is YYREEE (reference sequence). The full variable domain, rest sourced from reference TRBV5-4 and TRBJ1-2, is ETGVTQSPTHLIKTRGQQVTLRCSSQSGHNTVSWYQQALGQGPQFIFQYYREEENGRGNFPPRFSGLQFPNYSSELNVNALELDDSALYLCASSTGQSLYGYTFGSGTRLTVV.

The V call is TRBV7-9, the J call TRBJ2-5; the match to TRBD2 covers 9 bases. J was trimmed by 2 bases and V by 5 bases; bases with no gene match: 6. In germline, CDR1 is SEHNR, CDR2 FQNEAQ (reference sequence). The CDR3 extends over 15 amino acids. CDR3 sequence (DNA): TGTGCCAGCAGCAGTAGCGGGGGACTTCAAGAGACCCAGTACTTC. It yields the protein CASSSSGGLQETQYF. Full variable domain (remainder filled in from reference TRBV7-9 and TRBJ2-5): DTGVSQNPRHKITKRGQNVTFRCDPISEHNRLYWYRQTLGQGPEFLTYFQNEAQLEKSRLLSDRFSAERPKGSFSTLEIQRTEQGDSAMYLCASSSSGGLQETQYFGPGTRLLVL.

The gene calls are TRBV19 and TRBJ2-3, with 11 bases matching TRBD1. With 5 bases clipped from V and 5 bases from J, the junction kept 6 bases outside the gene matches. Germline values: CDR1 LNHDA, CDR2 SQIVND (reference sequence). The CDR3 totals 15 residues. The CDR3 loop is CASSAPGQGVDTQYF. CDR3 DNA: TGTGCCAGTAGTGCCCCGGGACAGGGGGTAGATACGCAGTATTTT.

This chain uses TRBV29-1 with TRBJ2-1; 9 positions agree with TRBD1. J lost 7 bases, V lost 5 bases, and 9 bases had no gene match. In germline, CDR1 is SQVTM, CDR2 ANQGSEA. The CDR3 is 14 amino acids. The CDR3 reads CSVPAGTGSNEQFF. DNA of the CDR3: TGCAGCGTTCCTGCCGGGACAGGGTCGAATGAGCAGTTCTTC.

This clone was found a few times. The chain has TRBV7-2 and TRBJ2-1, with 9 bases that match TRBD1. Germline CDR1 reads SGHTA; CDR2 reads FQGNSA. After removal of 7 bases from V and 8 bases from J, the junction contained 6 bases not matched to a gene. The length of the CDR3 is 13 residues. CDR3 region: CASNSQGAYEQFF. In DNA, the CDR3 is TGTGCCAGCAACTCACAGGGGGCCTATGAGCAGTTCTTC. Filled out from reference TRBV7-2 and TRBJ2-1, the complete variable domain reads GAGVSQSPSNKVTEKGKDVELRCDPISGHTALYWYRQSLGQGLEFLIYFQGNSAPDKSGLPSDRFSAERTGGSVSTLTIQRTQQEDSAVYLCASNSQGAYEQFFGPGTRLTVL.

The chain recombines TRBV4-3 with TRBJ1-2; D is unclear. The CDR3 is 15 residues long. The germline gives CDR1 LGHNA, CDR2 YSLEER. V was cut by 0 bases and J by 5 bases, with 13 bases left in between. CDR3 DNA: TGCGCCAGCAGCCAAGAGATCAGAAGCGCTTATGGCTACACCTTC. As protein: CASSQEIRSAYGYTF.

V usage is TRBV6-5 and J usage is TRBJ2-7; perhaps TRBD1 as D (6 bases). Germline-derived CDR1 and CDR2 are MNHEY and SVGAGI. This CDR3 is built from 14 residues. Deletions cut 5 bases from V and 4 bases from J, with 15 bases between. CDR3 sequence reads: CASSRDTEGYEQYF. CDR3 sequence (DNA): TGTGCCAGCAGTCGGGACACCGAGGGTTACGAGCAGTACTTC.

The CDR3, as DNA: TGTGCCAGCAGCTTCAGGCAGGGAGGTGAAAAACTGTTTTTT. Amino acids: CASSFRQGGEKLFF. The chain joins TRBV5-6 to TRBJ1-4, with D possibly matching TRBD1 (5 bases). The CDR3 consists of 14 residues. Germline values: CDR1 SGHDT, CDR2 YYEEEE. Between the trimmed V and J ends, which lost 2 bases and 7 bases, there was a span of 12 bases.

V usage is TRBV7-3 and J usage is TRBJ2-1; 7 bases line up with TRBD1. From germline, CDR1 is SGHTA and CDR2 FQGTGA. The CDR3 is 15 residues long. J lost 2 bases, V lost 5 bases, and 6 bases had no gene match. Here the CDR3 DNA reads TGTGCCAGCAGCACCGACAGGGAAGCCTACAATGAGCAGTTCTTC. Amino acid sequence: CASSTDREAYNEQFF.